One and the same sample provided the 27 T cell receptor beta chains below, sequenced in a study of response to subunit inactivated influenza vaccine. TCRdb redid the calling of the RT-PCR reads with MiXCR, one entry per CDR3 protein. The data contain some 480,000 distinct CDR3 sequences, roughly 11% of them singletons. The starting material was PBMCs from blood, obtained about 6 weeks after vaccination. The receptors were gathered from a man between 50 and 59 years old who received an inactivated influenza vaccine.

There are many counts of this clonotype. The chain joins TRBV9 to TRBJ2-7; 8 nucleotides match TRBD2. Per germline, CDR1 SGDLS and CDR2 YYNGEE. The CDR3 runs 15 residues. V was pared by 3 bases and J by 2 bases, with 7 bases of the junction left unmatched. CDR3 coding DNA: TGTGCCAGCAGCGAGGGGGGACTAGGGGCCTACGAGCAGTACTTC. Translation: CASSEGGLGAYEQYF.

This clonotype showed up just once. An end of the junction does not agree with germline; a read error may underlie this. V usage is TRBV12-3 or TRBV12-4 and J usage is TRBJ1-4; D remains unclear. This CDR3 comprises 14 residues. CDR3 DNA: TGTGCCAGCAGAGGCTTTGCAACTAAAGAAAAACTGTTTTTT. Amino acid sequence: CASRGFATKEKLFF.

The genes are TRBV7-9 and TRBJ2-5, with a tentative D call TRBD2 (6 bases). This CDR3 contains 14 residues. V was cut by 5 bases and J by 4 bases, with 14 bases left in between. CDR1 SEHNR and CDR2 FQNEAQ come from the germline V gene (reference sequence). The CDR3 DNA follows: TGTGCCAGCAGCCCCACCCCGGGACTAGAGACCCAGTACTTC. Its protein is CASSPTPGLETQYF.

In this sample, this clonotype turned up many times. This rearrangement joins TRBV12-3 or TRBV12-4 to TRBJ2-7, with 9 positions matching TRBD1. Trimming cost V 6 bases and J 2 bases; bases outside gene matches: 5. This CDR3 has 14 amino acids. CDR3 residues: CASSKDRGPYEQYF. CDR3 DNA: TGTGCCAGCAGCAAGGACAGGGGACCCTACGAGCAGTACTTC.

CDR3 sequence: CASSIDRANYGYTF. CDR3 nucleotides: TGTGCCAGTAGTATAGACAGAGCTAACTATGGCTACACCTTC. The gene calls are TRBV19 and TRBJ1-2; no definite D call. This CDR3 has 14 residues. Germline CDR1 is LNHDA and CDR2 is SQIVND (reference sequence). Trimming stripped 0 bases from V and 0 bases from J, with 5 bases between.

In its sample, this clonotype was seen many times. J is TRBJ1-1 and V is TRBV20-1; 7 bases agree with TRBD1. CDR3 length: 13 residues. After removal of 6 bases from V and 0 bases from J, the junction contained 4 bases not matched to a gene. The germline V gene has CDR1 DFQATT and CDR2 SNEGSKA (reference sequence). This chain's CDR3 is CSAPQGLNTEAFF. CDR3 coding DNA: TGCAGTGCCCCACAGGGGTTGAACACTGAAGCTTTCTTT.

This clonotype was picked up a small number of times. The chain recombines TRBV5-1 with TRBJ2-4, with TRBD1 matching 9 bases. J was trimmed by 8 bases and V by 4 bases; bases with no gene match: 4. CDR1 is SGHRS and CDR2 is YFSETQ in the germline V gene. CDR3 size: 13 residues. CDR3 loop: CASSLRTGDIQYF. CDR3 DNA sequence: TGCGCCAGCAGCCTCCGGACAGGGGACATTCAGTACTTC.

The table lists this clonotype with a few counts. The gene calls are TRBV7-9 and TRBJ1-6; the match to TRBD1 covers 7 bases. J lost 7 bases, V lost 1 base, and 4 bases had no gene match. CDR1 SEHNR and CDR2 FQNEAQ come from the germline V gene (reference sequence). The CDR3 spans 15 residues. The CDR3: CASSLVTGVNSPLHF. CDR3 nucleotides: TGTGCCAGCAGCTTAGTCACAGGGGTGAATTCACCCCTCCACTTT.

This clonotype was seen ten or more times. The chain joins TRBV7-9 to TRBJ2-1; D assignment may be TRBD1 or TRBD2 (5 bases each). The CDR3 is 13 residues long. The V gene lost 10 bases and the J gene lost 3 bases, with 13 bases spanning the gap. Germline V CDR1 and CDR2: SEHNR, FQNEAQ (reference sequence). CDR3 sequence: CATDGTIYNEQFF. For the CDR3, the DNA is TGTGCCACCGACGGGACCATCTACAATGAGCAGTTCTTC.

Of note for this clonotype: This may be a read error: a much more frequent sequence differs by one nucleotide. The conserved phenylalanine or tryptophan normally closing the CDR3 is absent here, so this likely arose from a read error. The V call is TRBV29-1, the J call TRBJ1-2, with D hard to call. The germline V and J ends were trimmed by 1 base and 4 bases, with 4 bases remaining between them. The germline V gene encodes CDR1 SQVTM and CDR2 ANQGSEA. The CDR3 contains 11 residues. The CDR3 region has the DNA TGCAGCGTTGAAGGGGTCTATGGCTACACCCTC. It is translated as CSVEGVYGYTL.

This clonotype was detected ten times or more. The chain carries TRBV10-3 and TRBJ2-3; 8 bases are a match to TRBD2. V was clipped by 6 bases and J by 4 bases; unmatched bases: 9. From germline, CDR1 is ENHRY and CDR2 SYGVKD. This CDR3 is built from 15 residues. As DNA, the CDR3 is TGTGCCATCAGCCCCCCCGGGGGGGCGGCAGATACGCAGTATTTT. Encoded protein: CAISPPGGAADTQYF.

The V gene is TRBV4-3, the J gene TRBJ1-1; 7 positions match TRBD1. This CDR3 comprises 15 residues. Per germline, CDR1 LGHNA and CDR2 YSLEER. The V gene end was trimmed by 5 bases and the J gene end by 2 bases; junction bases not matched to a gene: 8. CDR3 amino acids: CASSFKTGTNTEAFF. CDR3 nucleotides: TGCGCCAGCAGCTTCAAGACAGGGACCAACACTGAAGCTTTCTTT.

In its sample, this clonotype was seen a few times. CDR3 in DNA: TGTGCCAGCAGCTACGATAAAAAAAATGAGCAGTTCTTC. As protein: CASSYDKKNEQFF. The chain links TRBV7-2 to TRBJ2-1; no clear D. Looked up from germline, CDR1 is SGHTA and CDR2 is FQGNSA. The CDR3 runs 13 residues. V gave up 4 bases and J gave up 7 bases, with 11 bases separating them.

A few counts support this clonotype. J is TRBJ2-1 and V is TRBV4-2, with a weak D call TRBD1 (6 bases). The V end lost 3 bases, the J end lost 0 bases, and 12 bases lay between the germline ends. This CDR3 has 16 amino acids. Germline V gives CDR1 LGHNA, CDR2 YNFKEQ. This CDR3 is CASSHWDTVSYNEQFF. The CDR3, as DNA: TGTGCCAGCAGCCATTGGGACACAGTCTCCTACAATGAGCAGTTCTTC.

In this sample, this clonotype turned up a few times. The V call is TRBV7-6, the J call TRBJ1-1, with TRBD1 as a possible D gene (5 bases). The V and J ends lost 5 bases and 6 bases respectively, with 19 bases between them. Per germline, CDR1 SGHVS and CDR2 FNYEAQ. CDR3 length: 15 amino acids. The CDR3 here is CASSARGWGDAEAFF. DNA of the CDR3: TGTGCCAGCAGCGCTAGAGGTTGGGGGGACGCTGAAGCTTTCTTT.

This clonotype occurred a few times. The chain is built from TRBV12-3 or TRBV12-4 and TRBJ2-7, with D unresolved. The CDR3 has 14 residues. The V end was cut by 3 bases, the J end by 6 bases, with 15 bases between. CDR3 sequence (DNA): TGTGCCAGCAGTTTCGGCACCCCCAGGCGCGAGCAGTACTTC. This encodes CASSFGTPRREQYF.

This clonotype was recorded many times. The V call is TRBV12-3 or TRBV12-4, the J call TRBJ2-2; a weak D match, TRBD1 (5 bases). This CDR3 comprises 14 residues. V gave up 9 bases and J gave up 4 bases, with 15 bases separating them. The CDR3 nucleotides read TGTGCCAGGTCGCGACAGACGTCCACCGGGGAGCTGTTTTTT. This gives the protein CARSRQTSTGELFF.

This clonotype was observed at least ten times. This chain connects TRBV5-1 to TRBJ1-1; D is perhaps TRBD1 (5 bases). Trimming removed 2 bases at V and 8 bases at J, with 16 bases between. CDR3 length: 14 residues. Germline-derived CDR1 and CDR2 are SGHRS and YFSETQ. This CDR3 reads CASSFVPNGGEAFF. Here the CDR3 DNA reads TGCGCCAGCAGCTTCGTGCCTAACGGGGGGGAAGCTTTCTTT.

The chain recombines TRBV29-1 with TRBJ2-3; D is unresolved. The CDR3 spans 14 residues. V lost 4 bases and J 0 bases, leaving 11 bases between the germline ends. From germline, CDR1 is SQVTM and CDR2 ANQGSEA. The CDR3 nucleotides are TGCAGCGTTGCGGTAGACACCAGCACAGATACGCAGTATTTT. It codes for CSVAVDTSTDTQYF.

This clonotype was recorded at least ten times. This chain links TRBV12-3 or TRBV12-4 with TRBJ1-1, with a weak D call TRBD1 (6 bases). This CDR3 region has 14 residues. The ends were cut back, 3 bases at V and 7 bases at J, with 15 bases in the middle. The CDR3 nucleotides read TGTGCCAGCAGTTTTCAACGGGGGCAGGGTGAAGCTTTCTTT. It codes for CASSFQRGQGEAFF.

The genes are TRBV6-1 and TRBJ1-2, with D tentatively TRBD1 (6 bases). V lost 3 bases to trimming and J lost 7 bases, with 18 bases between them. The CDR3 is made up of 15 amino acids. Germline CDR1 MNHNS, CDR2 SASEGT. CDR3 in amino acids: CASSDALRGVGGYTF. The DNA of the CDR3 is TGTGCCAGCAGTGACGCCTTAAGGGGGGTCGGTGGCTACACCTTC.

The V gene is TRBV4-2, the J gene TRBJ2-3; TRBD2 aligns across 7 bases. The CDR3 is 17 amino acids. CDR1 and CDR2 (germline): LGHNA, YNFKEQ. J gave up 3 bases and V 0 bases, and 9 bases lay outside the gene matches. The CDR3 bases are TGTGCCAGCAGCCAAGAACCCGCGGGAGCTGGGACAGATACGCAGTATTTT. Translated: CASSQEPAGAGTDTQYF.

The table lists this clonotype with many counts. The chain carries TRBV20-1 and TRBJ2-7, with 7 bases identical to TRBD1. Trimming cost V 6 bases and J 3 bases; bases outside gene matches: 11. CDR1 is DFQATT and CDR2 is SNEGSKA in the germline V gene (reference sequence). This CDR3 region has 14 residues. CDR3 sequence (DNA): TGCAGTGCCACCCCTCCCAGGGACAGCTACGAGCAGTACTTC. It yields the protein CSATPPRDSYEQYF.

This clonotype has just a few counts. V gene TRBV10-3 combines with J gene TRBJ2-5, with 7 nucleotides matching TRBD2. V lost 0 bases to trimming and J lost 2 bases; unmatched junction nucleotides: 6. Germline CDR1 ENHRY, CDR2 SYGVKD. This CDR3 has 16 amino acids. The CDR3: CAISESRGVFQETQYF. The CDR3 DNA reads as TGTGCCATCAGTGAGTCTCGGGGGGTCTTTCAAGAGACCCAGTACTTC.

The chain recombines TRBV25-1 with TRBJ2-1; D not resolved. Trimming removed 4 bases from V and 5 bases from J, with 3 bases in between. Per germline, CDR1 MGHDK and CDR2 SYGVNS. The CDR3 is 11 amino acids. In DNA, the CDR3 is TGTGCCAGCAGTGTGAACAATGAGCAGTTCTTC. This translates into CASSVNNEQFF.

The genes are TRBV20-1 and TRBJ1-5, with TRBD1 identical over 10 bases. The CDR3 has 15 amino acids. Germline V lookup: CDR1 DFQATT, CDR2 SNEGSKA (reference sequence). Trimming removed 2 bases from V and 3 bases from J; junction bases left unmatched: 4. DNA of the CDR3: TGCAGTGCTAGAAGTGGGACAGGGGCCAATCAGCCCCAGCATTTT. It encodes CSARSGTGANQPQHF.

This clonotype was seen many times. V and J are TRBV7-2 and TRBJ1-3; D ambiguous. The germline V gene has CDR1 SGHTA and CDR2 FQGNSA. Trimming shortened V by 1 base and J by 4 bases, and 8 bases separated the two germline ends. The CDR3 contains 14 residues. CDR3 loop: CASSLGGTGNTIYF. DNA for the CDR3: TGTGCCAGCAGCTTAGGGGGTACCGGAAACACCATATATTTT.